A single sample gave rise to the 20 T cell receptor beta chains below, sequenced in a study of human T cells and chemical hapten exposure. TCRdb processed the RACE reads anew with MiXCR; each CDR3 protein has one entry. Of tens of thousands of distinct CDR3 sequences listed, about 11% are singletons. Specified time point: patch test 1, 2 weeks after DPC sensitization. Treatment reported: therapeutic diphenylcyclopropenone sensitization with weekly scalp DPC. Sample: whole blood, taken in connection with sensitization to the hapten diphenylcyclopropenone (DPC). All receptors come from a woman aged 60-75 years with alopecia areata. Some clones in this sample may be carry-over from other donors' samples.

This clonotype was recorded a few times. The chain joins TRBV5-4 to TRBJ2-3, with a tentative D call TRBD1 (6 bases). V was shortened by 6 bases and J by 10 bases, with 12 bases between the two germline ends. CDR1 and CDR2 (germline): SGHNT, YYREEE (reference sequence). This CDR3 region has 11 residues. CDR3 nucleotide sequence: TGTGCCAGCACCCAGGGGATCTCGCAGTATTTT. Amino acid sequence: CASTQGISQYF.

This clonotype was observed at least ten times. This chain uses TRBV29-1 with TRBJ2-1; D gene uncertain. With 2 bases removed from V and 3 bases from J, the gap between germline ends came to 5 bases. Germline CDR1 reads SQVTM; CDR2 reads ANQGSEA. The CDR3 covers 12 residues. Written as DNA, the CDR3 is TGCAGCGTTGAACCGGACTACAATGAGCAGTTCTTC. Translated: CSVEPDYNEQFF.

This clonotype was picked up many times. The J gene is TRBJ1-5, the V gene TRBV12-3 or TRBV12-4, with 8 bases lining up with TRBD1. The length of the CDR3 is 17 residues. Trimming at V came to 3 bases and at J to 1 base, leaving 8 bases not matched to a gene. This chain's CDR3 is CASSFQSGGLSNQPQHF. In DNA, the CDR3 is TGTGCCAGCAGTTTTCAGTCAGGGGGCCTCAGCAATCAGCCCCAGCATTTT.

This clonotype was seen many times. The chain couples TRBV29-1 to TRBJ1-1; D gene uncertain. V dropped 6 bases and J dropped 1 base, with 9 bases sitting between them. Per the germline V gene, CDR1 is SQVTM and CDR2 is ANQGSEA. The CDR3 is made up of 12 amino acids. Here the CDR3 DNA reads TGCAGCGTCTATGCCGGGAACACTGAAGCTTTCTTT. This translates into CSVYAGNTEAFF.

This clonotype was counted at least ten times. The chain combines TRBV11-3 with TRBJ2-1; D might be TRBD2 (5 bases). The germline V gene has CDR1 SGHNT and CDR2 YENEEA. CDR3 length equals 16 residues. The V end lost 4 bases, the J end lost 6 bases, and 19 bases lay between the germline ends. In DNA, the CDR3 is TGTGCCAGCAGCTCCCGGGCGGGTCGAAACATCAATGAGCAGTTCTTC. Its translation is CASSSRAGRNINEQFF.

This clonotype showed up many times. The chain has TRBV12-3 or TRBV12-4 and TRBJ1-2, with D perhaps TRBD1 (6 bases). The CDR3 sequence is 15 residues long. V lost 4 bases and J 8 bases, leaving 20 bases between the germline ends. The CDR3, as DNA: TGTGCCAGCAGTTCCCAACAGGGCCCTGTTGGGGGCTACACCTTC. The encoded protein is CASSSQQGPVGGYTF.

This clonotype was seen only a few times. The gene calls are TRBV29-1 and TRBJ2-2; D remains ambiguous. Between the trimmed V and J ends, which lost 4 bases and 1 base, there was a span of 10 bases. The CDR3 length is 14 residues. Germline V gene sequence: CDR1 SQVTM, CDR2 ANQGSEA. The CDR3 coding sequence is TGCAGCGTTGTTCCAGGCTTGAACACCGGGGAGCTGTTTTTT. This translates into CSVVPGLNTGELFF.

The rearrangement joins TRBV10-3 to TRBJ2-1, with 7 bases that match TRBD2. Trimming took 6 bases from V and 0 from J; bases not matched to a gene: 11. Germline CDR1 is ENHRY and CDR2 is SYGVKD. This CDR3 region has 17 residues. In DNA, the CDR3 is TGTGCCATCAGGGGGGGACTAAGCGGAAGCTCCTACAATGAGCAGTTCTTC. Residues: CAIRGGLSGSSYNEQFF.

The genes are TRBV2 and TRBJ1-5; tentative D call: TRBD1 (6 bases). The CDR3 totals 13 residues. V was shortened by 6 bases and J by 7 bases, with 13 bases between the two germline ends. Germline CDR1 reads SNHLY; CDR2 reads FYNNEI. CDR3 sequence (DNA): TGTGCCAGCAGCGCACAGGGTTTCCAGCCCCAGCATTTT. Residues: CASSAQGFQPQHF.

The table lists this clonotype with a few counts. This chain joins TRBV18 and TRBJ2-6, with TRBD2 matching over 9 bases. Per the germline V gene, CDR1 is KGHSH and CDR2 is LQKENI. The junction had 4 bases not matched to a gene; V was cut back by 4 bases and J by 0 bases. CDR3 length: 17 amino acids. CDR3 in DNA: TGTGCCAGCTCACTGACTAGCGGAAACTCTGGGGCCAACGTCCTGACTTTC. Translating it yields CASSLTSGNSGANVLTF.

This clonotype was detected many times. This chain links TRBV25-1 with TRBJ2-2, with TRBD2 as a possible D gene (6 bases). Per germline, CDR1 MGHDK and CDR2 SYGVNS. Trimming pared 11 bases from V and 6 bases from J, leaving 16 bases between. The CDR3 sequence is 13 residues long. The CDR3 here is CAAGQAGSGELFF. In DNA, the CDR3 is TGTGCCGCGGGGCAGGCAGGCTCCGGGGAGCTGTTTTTT. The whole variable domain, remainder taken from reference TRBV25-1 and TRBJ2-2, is EADIYQTPRYLVIGTGKKITLECSQTMGHDKMYWYQQDPGMELHLIHYSYGVNSTEKGDLSSESTVSRIRTEHFPLTLESARPSHTSQYLCAAGQAGSGELFFGEGSRLTVL.

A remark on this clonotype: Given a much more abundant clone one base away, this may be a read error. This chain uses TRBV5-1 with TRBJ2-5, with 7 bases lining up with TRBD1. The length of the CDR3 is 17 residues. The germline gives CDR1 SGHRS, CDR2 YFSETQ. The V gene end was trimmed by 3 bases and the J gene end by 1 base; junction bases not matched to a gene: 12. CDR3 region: CASSSVQGVIFQETQYF. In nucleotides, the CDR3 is TGCGCCAGCAGCTCCGTGCAGGGGGTAATTTTCCAAGAGACCCAGTACTTC.

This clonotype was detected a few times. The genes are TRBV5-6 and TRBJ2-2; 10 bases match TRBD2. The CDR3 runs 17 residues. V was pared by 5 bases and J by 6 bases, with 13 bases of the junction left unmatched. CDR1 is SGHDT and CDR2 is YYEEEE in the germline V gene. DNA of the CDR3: TGTGCCAGCAGAAGCGGGGGGGCTTTTCAACCCCCCGGGGAGCTGTTTTTT. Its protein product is CASRSGGAFQPPGELFF.

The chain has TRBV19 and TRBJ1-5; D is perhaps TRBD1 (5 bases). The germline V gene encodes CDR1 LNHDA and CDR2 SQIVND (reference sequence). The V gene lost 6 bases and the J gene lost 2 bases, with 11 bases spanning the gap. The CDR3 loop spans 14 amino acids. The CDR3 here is CASRGQAGNQPQHF. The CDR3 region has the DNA TGTGCCAGTAGGGGGCAAGCCGGCAATCAGCCCCAGCATTTT.

In nucleotides, the CDR3 is TGCAGCGTTGTACTTCTAGGGGCCCCAGAGACCCAGTACTTC. It is translated as CSVVLLGAPETQYF. The rearrangement links TRBV29-1 to TRBJ2-5, with D perhaps TRBD1 (5 bases). V lost 4 bases and J lost 4, with 16 bases in between. Germline-derived CDR1 and CDR2 are SQVTM and ANQGSEA. The CDR3 runs 14 residues. The full variable domain, with the rest looked up from reference TRBV29-1 and TRBJ2-5, is SAVISQKPSRDICQRGTSLTIQCQVDSQVTMMFWYRQQPGQSLTLIATANQGSEATYESGFVIDKFPISRPNLTFSTLTVSNMSPEDSSIYLCSVVLLGAPETQYFGPGTRLLVL.

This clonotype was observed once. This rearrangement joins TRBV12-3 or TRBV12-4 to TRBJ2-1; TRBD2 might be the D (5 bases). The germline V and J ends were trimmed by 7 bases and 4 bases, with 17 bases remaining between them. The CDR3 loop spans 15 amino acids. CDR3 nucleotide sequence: TGTGCCAGCACCACCCCCGGCCGGGGATACAATGAGCAGTTCTTC. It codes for CASTTPGRGYNEQFF.

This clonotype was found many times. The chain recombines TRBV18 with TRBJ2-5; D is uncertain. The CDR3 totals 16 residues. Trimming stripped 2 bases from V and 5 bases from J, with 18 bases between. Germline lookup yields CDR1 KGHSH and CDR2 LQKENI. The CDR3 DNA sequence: TGTGCCAGCTCACCATTGGGAATTGGTATGACGGAGACCCAGTACTTC. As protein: CASSPLGIGMTETQYF.

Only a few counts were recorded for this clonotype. The CDR3 loop reads CSARGVTNYGYTF. The CDR3 nucleotides read TGCAGTGCTAGAGGGGTCACTAACTATGGCTACACCTTC. The genes are TRBV20-1 and TRBJ1-2; D unclear. The CDR3 has 13 residues. The germline V gene has CDR1 DFQATT and CDR2 SNEGSKA (reference sequence). Trimming took 1 base from V and 0 from J, leaving 6 bases between them.

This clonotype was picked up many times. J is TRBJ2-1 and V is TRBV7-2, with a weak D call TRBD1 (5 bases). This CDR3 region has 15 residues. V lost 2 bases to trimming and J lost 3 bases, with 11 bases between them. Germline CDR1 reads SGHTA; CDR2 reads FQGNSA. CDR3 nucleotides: TGTGCCAGCAGCTTATCGGACACTCACTACAATGAGCAGTTCTTC. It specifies CASSLSDTHYNEQFF.

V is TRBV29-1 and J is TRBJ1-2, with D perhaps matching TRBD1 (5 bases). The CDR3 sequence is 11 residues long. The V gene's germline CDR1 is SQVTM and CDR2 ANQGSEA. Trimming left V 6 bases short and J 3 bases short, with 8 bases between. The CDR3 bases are TGCAGCGTAGGGGCGGACTATGGCTACACCTTC. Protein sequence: CSVGADYGYTF.